This TCR beta chain was observed in a study of post-analysis software for immune sequencing data. Study-level results: Several TRBV segments were more frequent in patients than controls; TRBV5-6, TRBV5-1 and TRBV20-1 belonged to this group. When compared against controls, multiple sclerosis patients showed significantly lower normalized Chao1 diversity. Batch-matched samples strongly co-clustered by F measure.

The CDR3 is made up of 14 amino acids. V dropped 1 base and J dropped 2 bases, with 9 bases sitting between them. CDR1 and CDR2 (germline): DFQATT, SNEGSKA (reference sequence). For this clonotype: What it binds is unknown.

Included in the TCR beta cDNA libraries were unique molecular identifiers. Some 500,000 cDNA molecules were recovered from an input of about 1 to 10 million T cells. MiXCR, applied by TCRdb to the PCR reads, yields one record per CDR3 protein. Of about 190,000 distinct CDR3 sequences in the sample, 29% were seen once. Sequenced: blood. The TCR originated in a girl aged 2-17 years with multiple sclerosis. The chain uses TRBV20-1 and TRBJ1-3; D gene uncertain. Written as DNA, the CDR3 is TGCAGTGCTAGAGCGGGAGGACCTGGAAACACCATATATTTT. Translated: CSARAGGPGNTIYF.